The T cell receptor beta chain under discussion was sequenced for a study of blood T cell repertoires in COVID-19. Study background: The origin of the acute and convalescent COVID-19 samples was the United States, Italy and Spain. PBMCs, B-cell-depleted T cells, or T cells were the source of the cDNA or gDNA that made up the material.

This clone was counted once. Per the original methods: Amplification of reference gene primers provided the estimated nucleated cell counts. Repertoires were generated with immunoSEQ multiplex PCR, while TCRdb's copy carries only in-frame clones and drops some. The DNA gave D and trimming, while V, J and clone size come from that table. Seen here are around 100,000 clones, 75% to 90% observed once, and the top ten hold around 12%. Sequencing was done on a sample of peripheral blood. The TCR originated in a human donor in a cohort sampled during active COVID-19.

The CDR3 coding sequence is TGCGCCAGCAGCCAAGATCCAGGACAGTACAATGAGCAGTTCTTC. Its protein is CASSQDPGQYNEQFF. This chain uses TRBV4-1 with TRBJ2-1, with a possible D match to TRBD1 (6 bases). The CDR3 contains 15 residues. The V gene's germline CDR1 is MGHRA and CDR2 YSYEKL. Trimming cost V 0 bases and J 4 bases, with 10 bases left between them.